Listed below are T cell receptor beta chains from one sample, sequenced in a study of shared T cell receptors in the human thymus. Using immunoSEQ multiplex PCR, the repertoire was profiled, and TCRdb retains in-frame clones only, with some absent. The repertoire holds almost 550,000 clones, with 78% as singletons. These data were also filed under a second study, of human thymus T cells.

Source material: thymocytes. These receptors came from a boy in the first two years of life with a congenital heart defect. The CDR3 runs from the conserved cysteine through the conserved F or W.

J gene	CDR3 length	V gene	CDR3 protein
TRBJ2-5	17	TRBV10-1	CASSLAETSDNQETQYF
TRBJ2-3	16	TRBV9	CASSGGLAPRTDTQYF
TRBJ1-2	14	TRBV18	CASSPTDRDYGYTF
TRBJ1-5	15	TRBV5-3	CARSPIDRANQPQHF
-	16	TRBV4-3	CASSQDRSHYSYEQYF
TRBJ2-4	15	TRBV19	CASSKARGFSHIQYF
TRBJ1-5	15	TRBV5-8	CASSLGKGAERPQHF
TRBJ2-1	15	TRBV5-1	CASSLGLAGGNEQFF
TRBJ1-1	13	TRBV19	CASSILANTEAFF
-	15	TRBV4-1	CASSHAWTRFGEQYF
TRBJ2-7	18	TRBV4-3	CASSQEIRRARGAYEQYF
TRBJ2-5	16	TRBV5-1	CASSLVGGLAGETQYF
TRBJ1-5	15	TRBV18	CASSRKGHPDQPQHF
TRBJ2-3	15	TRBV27	CASSSTGHLMDTQYF
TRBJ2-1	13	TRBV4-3	CASSQDRPRGQFF
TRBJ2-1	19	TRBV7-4	CASSLGHRYRGHEDNEQFF
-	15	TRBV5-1	CASSRGQGISYEQYF
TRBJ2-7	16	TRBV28	CASSLSSGSVSYEQYF
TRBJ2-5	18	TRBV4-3	CASSQGGTRRRSRETQYF
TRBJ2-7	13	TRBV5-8	CASSFGGSYEQYF
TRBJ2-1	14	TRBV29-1	CSAPVLSSYNEQFF
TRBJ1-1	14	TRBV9	CASSVGVPNTEAFF
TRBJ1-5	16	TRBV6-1	CASSEGKRRYGQPQHF
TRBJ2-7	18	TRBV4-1	CASSHAAGTSGRTYEQYF
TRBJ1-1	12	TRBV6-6	CATLGINTEAFF
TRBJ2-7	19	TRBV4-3	CASSQRWDRGSRFPYEQYF
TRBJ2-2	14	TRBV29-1	CSVFGGVDTGELFF
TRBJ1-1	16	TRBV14	CASSQGIRGWGTEAFF
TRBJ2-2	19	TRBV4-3	CASSQDGRGLAANTGELFF
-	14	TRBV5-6	CASSLSRGTDEQYF
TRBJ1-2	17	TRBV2	CASNSGERDRADYGYTF
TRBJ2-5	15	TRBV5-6	CASGQREAPSKTQYF
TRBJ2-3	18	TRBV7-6	CASSSRNSRGLGSDTQYF
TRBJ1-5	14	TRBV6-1	CASSLDYSNQPQHF
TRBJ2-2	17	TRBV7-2	CASSSQEREDGTGELFF
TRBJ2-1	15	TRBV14	CASSHRQGATNEQFF
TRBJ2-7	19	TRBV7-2	CASSLRPGTSGRGVYEQYF
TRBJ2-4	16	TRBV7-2	CASSWGLAGRVNIQYF
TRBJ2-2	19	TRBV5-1	CASSLESSGTGGSSGELFF
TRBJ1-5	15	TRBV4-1	CASTNRQGSNQPQHF
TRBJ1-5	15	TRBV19	CASAPGRHSNQPQHF
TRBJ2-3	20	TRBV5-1	CASSLPGLAGRLSSTDTQYF
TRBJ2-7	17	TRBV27	CASSLVGGQGSSYEQYF
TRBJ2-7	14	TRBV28	CASSLLGRAYEQYF
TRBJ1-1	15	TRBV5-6	CASSWGTGGNTEAFF
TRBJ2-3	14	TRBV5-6	CASSLISHSDTQYF
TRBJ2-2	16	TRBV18	CASSPRRGEGTGELFF
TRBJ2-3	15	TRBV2	CASKTGVEVTDTQYF
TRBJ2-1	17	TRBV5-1	CASSRPSSGSLFYEQFF
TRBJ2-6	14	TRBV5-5	CASNKGVGANVLTF
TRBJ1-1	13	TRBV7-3	CASSSTRNTEAFF
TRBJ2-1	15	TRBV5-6	CASSSLAGGLNEQFF
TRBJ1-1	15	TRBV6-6	CASRTEDRDDTEAFF
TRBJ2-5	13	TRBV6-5	CASGGEDQETQYF